The T cell receptor (beta chain) under discussion was sequenced for a study of immune evolution from preneoplasia to lung adenocarcinoma. Points from the study as a whole: Normal lung had highest clonality; later lesions appeared denser, more diverse. From normal lung to invasive adenocarcinoma, top clone frequencies appeared to decrease.

V lost 0 bases and J lost 0; bases outside the gene matches: 0. Germline V gene data show CDR1 as MNHEY and CDR2 as SMNVEV (reference sequence). The CDR3 covers 17 residues. Between about 2014 and 2018, patients underwent resection in Japan or China. Macro-dissection enriched premalignant or tumor cells before nucleic acid extraction. In its sample, this clone was seen once. As yet, its antigen is unknown. Sequencing was performed with immunoSEQ multiplex PCR; in TCRdb, only in-frame clones are kept and a portion is missing. In the table there are approximately 12,000 clones, about nine tenths of which are singletons.

The material sequenced was FFPE invasive lung adenocarcinoma tissue. This receptor was obtained from a person aged 65-85 years with invasive lung adenocarcinoma. V and J are TRBV27 and TRBJ1-4, with TRBD1 matching over 11 bases. In DNA form, the CDR3 reads TGTGCCAGCAGTTTATCGGGACAGGGGGCAACTAATGAAAAACTGTTTTTT. Protein product: CASSLSGQGATNEKLFF. Filled out from reference TRBV27 and TRBJ1-4, the complete variable domain reads EAQVTQNPRYLITVTGKKLTVTCSQNMNHEYMSWYRQDPGLGLRQIYYSMNVEVTDKGDVPEGYKVSRKEKRNFPLILESPSPNQTSLYFCASSLSGQGATNEKLFFGSGTQLSVL.